This is a list of T cell receptor beta chains from one sample in a study of shared clonotypes between healthy human individuals. Clones were sequenced by immunoSEQ multiplex PCR, and TCRdb holds only the in-frame ones, with some missing. This repertoire shows roughly 2.1 million clones, approximately 94% found once; its top ten account for around 1.7%. The sample taken for sequencing was naive CD8+ T cells from PBMCs. These receptors came from a man younger than 30 in good health. Some clones in this sample may be carry-over from other donors' samples. Each CDR3 is given with its conserved first and last residue. Fields, in order: J gene, V gene, D gene, clone size, CDR3 DNA, CDR3 protein. D genes are given only for firm matches. Rows give clone size only sometimes, using once, few, many, or a class for an expanded clone.

j_call: TRBJ2-7
v_call: TRBV9
d_call: -
clone_size: -
cdr3_nt: TGTGCCAGCAGCGTAGTCAGTGGCTACGAGCAGTACTTC
cdr3_aa: CASSVVSGYEQYF

j_call: TRBJ2-1
v_call: TRBV28
d_call: TRBD2
clone_size: -
cdr3_nt: TGTGCCAGCAGAACGTGGACTAGCGGGAGATGGGATGAGCAGTTCTTC
cdr3_aa: CASRTWTSGRWDEQFF

j_call: TRBJ1-5
v_call: TRBV5-8
d_call: -
clone_size: -
cdr3_nt: TGTGCCAGCAGCCCTGTTTGGGGTCAGCCCCAGCATTTT
cdr3_aa: CASSPVWGQPQHF

j_call: TRBJ2-7
v_call: TRBV5-4
d_call: -
clone_size: -
cdr3_nt: TGTGCCAGCAGCTCCCCTGGCGGGACCCCCTACGAGCAGTACTTC
cdr3_aa: CASSSPGGTPYEQYF

j_call: TRBJ2-7
v_call: TRBV7-8
d_call: TRBD2
clone_size: -
cdr3_nt: TGTGCCAGCAGCTCACTAGCGGGAACCCCCCACGAGCAGTACTTC
cdr3_aa: CASSSLAGTPHEQYF

j_call: TRBJ2-1
v_call: TRBV11-1
d_call: TRBD2
clone_size: -
cdr3_nt: TGTGCCAGCAGCTTGGGCGGGGGAAGAGACAATGAGCAGTTCTTC
cdr3_aa: CASSLGGGRDNEQFF

j_call: TRBJ1-2
v_call: TRBV9
d_call: TRBD1
clone_size: -
cdr3_nt: TGTGCCAGCAGCGGGACAGGGCTTGGCTACACCTTC
cdr3_aa: CASSGTGLGYTF

j_call: TRBJ2-2
v_call: TRBV25-1
d_call: -
clone_size: -
cdr3_nt: TGTGCCAGCAGAATAGGCACCGGGGAGCTGTTTTTT
cdr3_aa: CASRIGTGELFF

j_call: TRBJ2-1
v_call: TRBV9
d_call: -
clone_size: -
cdr3_nt: TGTGCCAGCAATTCGGGCGCCTACAATGAGCAGTTCTTC
cdr3_aa: CASNSGAYNEQFF

j_call: TRBJ2-7
v_call: TRBV29-1
d_call: -
clone_size: once
cdr3_nt: TGCAGCGTAATACAGGGCTACGAGCAGTACTTC
cdr3_aa: CSVIQGYEQYF

j_call: TRBJ1-5
v_call: TRBV7-9
d_call: -
clone_size: few
cdr3_nt: TGTGCCAGCAGCTCGGGTGGGCCCCAGCATTTT
cdr3_aa: CASSSGGPQHF

j_call: TRBJ2-7
v_call: TRBV5-1
d_call: -
clone_size: -
cdr3_nt: TGCGCCAGCAGCCCCCCTAGTTTCTACGAGCAGTACTTC
cdr3_aa: CASSPPSFYEQYF

j_call: TRBJ2-2
v_call: TRBV19
d_call: -
clone_size: -
cdr3_nt: TGTGCCAGTAGTATCGGAGGGATGGGAACCGGGGAGCTGTTTTTT
cdr3_aa: CASSIGGMGTGELFF

j_call: TRBJ2-2
v_call: TRBV10-1
d_call: -
clone_size: -
cdr3_nt: TGCGCCAGCAGTGTGGGTGCCACCGGGGAGCTGTTTTTT
cdr3_aa: CASSVGATGELFF

j_call: TRBJ1-3
v_call: TRBV5-4
d_call: -
clone_size: -
cdr3_nt: TGTGCCAGCAGCTTAGGAAGACGTGGAAACACCATATATTTT
cdr3_aa: CASSLGRRGNTIYF

j_call: TRBJ1-5
v_call: TRBV16
d_call: -
clone_size: -
cdr3_nt: TGTGCCAGCAGCCTCGTGGTGGGCAGCAATCAGCCCCAGCATTTT
cdr3_aa: CASSLVVGSNQPQHF

j_call: TRBJ1-2
v_call: TRBV9
d_call: -
clone_size: -
cdr3_nt: TGTGCCAGCAGCGTAGGTCTAGGGGACCAGGCTTTCTATGGCTACACCTTC
cdr3_aa: CASSVGLGDQAFYGYTF

j_call: TRBJ2-7
v_call: TRBV28
d_call: -
clone_size: -
cdr3_nt: TGTGCCAGCAGTTTTGGTCGAAGATCTTACGAGCAGTACTTC
cdr3_aa: CASSFGRRSYEQYF

j_call: TRBJ2-1
v_call: TRBV9
d_call: -
clone_size: -
cdr3_nt: TGTGCCAGCAGCCTAGTGGACAGTAACAATGAGCAGTTCTTC
cdr3_aa: CASSLVDSNNEQFF

j_call: TRBJ2-6
v_call: TRBV4-3
d_call: -
clone_size: -
cdr3_nt: TGCGCCAGCAGCCAAGGGTACTCTGGGGCCAACGTCCTGACTTTC
cdr3_aa: CASSQGYSGANVLTF

j_call: TRBJ1-2
v_call: TRBV19
d_call: TRBD1
clone_size: -
cdr3_nt: TGTGCCAGTAGTATCCGCGGGGACAGGGTAGGCTACACCTTC
cdr3_aa: CASSIRGDRVGYTF

j_call: TRBJ1-5
v_call: TRBV27
d_call: -
clone_size: -
cdr3_nt: TGTGCCAGCAGTTTATCAGGGATGGGGAGCAATCAGCCCCAGCATTTT
cdr3_aa: CASSLSGMGSNQPQHF

j_call: TRBJ1-2
v_call: TRBV6-6
d_call: TRBD1
clone_size: -
cdr3_nt: TGTGCCAGCAACGTCCGGGCAGGGGGAGGTGATGGCTACACCTTC
cdr3_aa: CASNVRAGGGDGYTF

j_call: TRBJ2-1
v_call: TRBV27
d_call: TRBD2
clone_size: -
cdr3_nt: TGTGCCAGCAGCCCTCGGGAGGGCCACTACAATGAGCAGTTCTTC
cdr3_aa: CASSPREGHYNEQFF

j_call: TRBJ1-1
v_call: TRBV5-4
d_call: -
clone_size: few
cdr3_nt: TGTGCCAGCAGCCCTCTGACAGGCATGAACACTGAAGCTTTCTTT
cdr3_aa: CASSPLTGMNTEAFF

j_call: TRBJ2-1
v_call: TRBV9
d_call: -
clone_size: -
cdr3_nt: TGTGCCAGCAGCGCATACACAGGACCTTACAATGAGCAGTTCTTC
cdr3_aa: CASSAYTGPYNEQFF

j_call: TRBJ2-7
v_call: TRBV19
d_call: -
clone_size: -
cdr3_nt: TGTGCCAGTAGTATAGGGACAGACTCCTACGAGCAGTACTTC
cdr3_aa: CASSIGTDSYEQYF

j_call: TRBJ2-2
v_call: TRBV19
d_call: -
clone_size: -
cdr3_nt: TGTGCCAGTAGTATTAGGTCTCGGACCGGGGAGCTGTTTTTT
cdr3_aa: CASSIRSRTGELFF

j_call: TRBJ2-1
v_call: TRBV28
d_call: -
clone_size: once
cdr3_nt: TGTGCCAGCAGTTTGGATCCAGGACGAATCTCCTACAATGAGCAGTTCTTC
cdr3_aa: CASSLDPGRISYNEQFF

j_call: TRBJ2-7
v_call: TRBV9
d_call: -
clone_size: -
cdr3_nt: TGTGCCAGCAGCCCTACTGGGGCCTACTACGAGCAGTACTTC
cdr3_aa: CASSPTGAYYEQYF

j_call: TRBJ1-5
v_call: TRBV19
d_call: -
clone_size: -
cdr3_nt: TGTGCCAGTAGTAAAAAGGGACCCCAGGGCAATCAGCCCCAGCATTTT
cdr3_aa: CASSKKGPQGNQPQHF

j_call: TRBJ2-6
v_call: TRBV5-4
d_call: -
clone_size: once
cdr3_nt: TGTGCCAGCAGCTTCCCTCAGGTTCGCTCTGGGGCCAACGTCCTGACTTTC
cdr3_aa: CASSFPQVRSGANVLTF

j_call: TRBJ1-4
v_call: TRBV27
d_call: -
clone_size: -
cdr3_nt: TGTGCCAGCAGTTTCCGGACCGCTAATGAAAAACTGTTTTTT
cdr3_aa: CASSFRTANEKLFF

j_call: TRBJ1-1
v_call: TRBV4-3
d_call: -
clone_size: -
cdr3_nt: TGCGCCAGCAGCCCAGGACTCAAGAACACTGAAGCTTTCTTT
cdr3_aa: CASSPGLKNTEAFF

j_call: TRBJ1-1
v_call: TRBV27
d_call: -
clone_size: -
cdr3_nt: TGTGCCAGCAGTCTGGCAGGGTACACTGAAGCTTTCTTT
cdr3_aa: CASSLAGYTEAFF

j_call: TRBJ1-1
v_call: TRBV6-1
d_call: -
clone_size: -
cdr3_nt: TGTGCCAGCAGTGACGGAGGCGCGAACACTGAAGCTTTCTTT
cdr3_aa: CASSDGGANTEAFF

j_call: TRBJ2-1
v_call: TRBV7-9
d_call: -
clone_size: -
cdr3_nt: TGTGCCAGCAGCTCCACCGCCCCGACTAGTTTCCACAATGAGCAGTTCTTC
cdr3_aa: CASSSTAPTSFHNEQFF

j_call: TRBJ2-7
v_call: TRBV5-8
d_call: -
clone_size: -
cdr3_nt: TGTGCCAGCAGCTTGTACAGGGCGAGTGGCGAGCAGTACTTC
cdr3_aa: CASSLYRASGEQYF

j_call: TRBJ1-1
v_call: TRBV25-1
d_call: -
clone_size: -
cdr3_nt: TGTGCCAGCAGTGTGGACGGGCGGGACACTGAAGCTTTCTTT
cdr3_aa: CASSVDGRDTEAFF

j_call: TRBJ2-7
v_call: TRBV7-9
d_call: TRBD2
clone_size: -
cdr3_nt: TGTGCCAGCAGCTCCATCCCGGGACTAGCGTATTACGAGCAGTACTTC
cdr3_aa: CASSSIPGLAYYEQYF

j_call: TRBJ2-7
v_call: TRBV11-2
d_call: -
clone_size: -
cdr3_nt: TGTGCCAGCAGCCTCACCCGGGACTCCTGGTGGGAGCAGTACTTC
cdr3_aa: CASSLTRDSWWEQYF

j_call: TRBJ2-7
v_call: TRBV19
d_call: -
clone_size: -
cdr3_nt: TGTGCCAGTAGTATCTATGCGGGGCTGAACGAGCAGTACTTC
cdr3_aa: CASSIYAGLNEQYF

j_call: TRBJ2-2
v_call: TRBV13
d_call: -
clone_size: -
cdr3_nt: TGTGCCAGCAGCTTATTAGGGAGCGGGGAGCTGTTTTTT
cdr3_aa: CASSLLGSGELFF

j_call: TRBJ1-3
v_call: TRBV6-5
d_call: -
clone_size: -
cdr3_nt: TGTGCCAGCAGTCCGGGCTACGACTCTGGAAACACCATATATTTT
cdr3_aa: CASSPGYDSGNTIYF

j_call: TRBJ2-1
v_call: TRBV5-8
d_call: -
clone_size: -
cdr3_nt: TGTGCCAGTGCCCTAGCGAGTTACAATGAGCAGTTCTTC
cdr3_aa: CASALASYNEQFF

j_call: TRBJ1-1
v_call: TRBV2
d_call: TRBD1
clone_size: few
cdr3_nt: TGTGCCAGCAGGTTGGGACAGGGGAACACTGAAGCTTTCTTT
cdr3_aa: CASRLGQGNTEAFF

j_call: TRBJ1-2
v_call: TRBV28
d_call: TRBD1
clone_size: -
cdr3_nt: TGTGCCAGCAGTCCCAGGGGGCTCTTAGCTAACTATGGCTACACCTTC
cdr3_aa: CASSPRGLLANYGYTF

j_call: TRBJ2-7
v_call: TRBV30
d_call: -
clone_size: -
cdr3_nt: TGTGCCTGGAGTGGAGGGGTGGACTACGAGCAGTACTTC
cdr3_aa: CAWSGGVDYEQYF

j_call: TRBJ2-4
v_call: TRBV9
d_call: TRBD2
clone_size: -
cdr3_nt: TGTGCCAGCAGCCCTAGCGGGAGCCCCAAAAACATTCAGTACTTC
cdr3_aa: CASSPSGSPKNIQYF

j_call: TRBJ1-1
v_call: TRBV7-9
d_call: -
clone_size: once
cdr3_nt: TGTGCCAGCAGCTGGGGTTACACTGAAGCTTTCTTT
cdr3_aa: CASSWGYTEAFF

j_call: TRBJ2-7
v_call: TRBV5-5
d_call: -
clone_size: -
cdr3_nt: TGTGCCAGCAGCTTGCGCGGGCCCTCCTACGAGCAGTACTTC
cdr3_aa: CASSLRGPSYEQYF

j_call: TRBJ1-2
v_call: TRBV2
d_call: TRBD1
clone_size: -
cdr3_nt: TGTGCCAGCAGCCCCGGGACAGGGGGAGGCTACACCTTC
cdr3_aa: CASSPGTGGGYTF

j_call: TRBJ2-1
v_call: TRBV7-6
d_call: -
clone_size: -
cdr3_nt: TGTGCCAGCAGGTCGAGCGCGGACGGGTACAATGAGCAGTTCTTC
cdr3_aa: CASRSSADGYNEQFF

j_call: TRBJ2-5
v_call: TRBV4-3
d_call: TRBD1
clone_size: -
cdr3_nt: TGCGCCAGCAGCCAATCTGGGACAGGGATAGAGACCCAGTACTTC
cdr3_aa: CASSQSGTGIETQYF

j_call: TRBJ1-4
v_call: TRBV9
d_call: -
clone_size: few
cdr3_nt: TGTGCCAGCAGCAGCTCGTTGGCTACTAATGAAAAACTGTTTTTT
cdr3_aa: CASSSSLATNEKLFF